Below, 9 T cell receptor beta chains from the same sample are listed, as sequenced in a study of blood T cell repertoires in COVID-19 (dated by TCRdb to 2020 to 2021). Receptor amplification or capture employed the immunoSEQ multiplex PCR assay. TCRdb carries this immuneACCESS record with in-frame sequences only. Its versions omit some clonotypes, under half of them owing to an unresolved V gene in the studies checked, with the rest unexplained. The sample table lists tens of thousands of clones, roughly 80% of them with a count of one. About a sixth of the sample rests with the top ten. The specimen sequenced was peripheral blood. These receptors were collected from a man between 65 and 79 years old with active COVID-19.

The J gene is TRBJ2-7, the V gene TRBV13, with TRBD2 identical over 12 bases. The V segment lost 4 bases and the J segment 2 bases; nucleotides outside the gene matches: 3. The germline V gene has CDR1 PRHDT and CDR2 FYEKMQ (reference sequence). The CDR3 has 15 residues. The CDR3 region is CASSSTSGGTYEQYF. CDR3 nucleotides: TGTGCCAGCAGCTCCACTAGCGGGGGGACCTACGAGCAGTACTTC.

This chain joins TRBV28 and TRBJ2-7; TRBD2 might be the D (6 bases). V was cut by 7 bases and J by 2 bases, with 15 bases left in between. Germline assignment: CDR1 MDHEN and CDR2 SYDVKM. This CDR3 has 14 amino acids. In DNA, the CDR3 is TGTGCCAGCAACCAGGAGGGGTGGGCCTACGAGCAGTACTTC. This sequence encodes CASNQEGWAYEQYF. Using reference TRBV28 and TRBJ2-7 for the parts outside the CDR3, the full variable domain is DVKVTQSSRYLVKRTGEKVFLECVQDMDHENMFWYRQDPGLGLRLIYFSYDVKMKEKGDIPEGYSVSREKKERFSLILESASTNQTSMYLCASNQEGWAYEQYFGPGTRLTVT.

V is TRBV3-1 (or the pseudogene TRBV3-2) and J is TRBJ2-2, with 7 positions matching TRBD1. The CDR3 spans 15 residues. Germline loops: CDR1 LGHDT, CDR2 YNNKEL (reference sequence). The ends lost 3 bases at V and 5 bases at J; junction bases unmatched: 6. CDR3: CASSQGRGRTGELFF. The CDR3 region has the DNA TGTGCCAGCAGCCAGGGAAGGGGGCGGACCGGGGAGCTGTTTTTT.

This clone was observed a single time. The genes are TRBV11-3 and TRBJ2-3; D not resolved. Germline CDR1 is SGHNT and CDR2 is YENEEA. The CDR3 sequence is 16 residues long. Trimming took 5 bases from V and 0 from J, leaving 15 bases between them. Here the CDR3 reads CASSPFGASSTDTQYF. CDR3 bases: TGTGCCAGCAGCCCCTTTGGAGCGTCTAGCACAGATACGCAGTATTTT.

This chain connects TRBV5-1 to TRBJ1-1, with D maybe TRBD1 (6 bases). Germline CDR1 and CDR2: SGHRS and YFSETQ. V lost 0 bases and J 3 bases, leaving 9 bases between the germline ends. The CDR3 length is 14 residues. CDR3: CASSLAGADTEAFF. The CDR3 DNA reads TGCGCCAGCAGCTTGGCAGGGGCGGACACTGAAGCTTTCTTT.

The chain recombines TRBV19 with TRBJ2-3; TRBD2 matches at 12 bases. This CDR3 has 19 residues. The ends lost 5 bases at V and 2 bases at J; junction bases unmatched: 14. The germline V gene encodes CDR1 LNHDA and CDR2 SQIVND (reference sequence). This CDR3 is CASSDARAGTSGYTDTQYF. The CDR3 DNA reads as TGTGCCAGTAGTGATGCGAGGGCGGGGACTAGCGGGTACACAGATACGCAGTATTTT.

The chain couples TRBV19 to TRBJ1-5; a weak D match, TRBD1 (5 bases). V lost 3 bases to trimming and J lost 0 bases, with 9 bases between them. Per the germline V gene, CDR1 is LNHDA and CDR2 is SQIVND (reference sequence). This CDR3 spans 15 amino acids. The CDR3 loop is CASSITRASNQPQHF. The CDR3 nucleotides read TGTGCCAGTAGTATCACCAGGGCTAGCAATCAGCCCCAGCATTTT.

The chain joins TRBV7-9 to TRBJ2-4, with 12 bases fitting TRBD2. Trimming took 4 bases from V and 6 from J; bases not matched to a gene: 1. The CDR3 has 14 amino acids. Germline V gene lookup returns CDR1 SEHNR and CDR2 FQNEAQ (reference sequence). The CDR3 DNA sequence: TGTGCCAGCAGCTCACTAGCGGGAGGAAACATTCAGTACTTC. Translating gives CASSSLAGGNIQYF.

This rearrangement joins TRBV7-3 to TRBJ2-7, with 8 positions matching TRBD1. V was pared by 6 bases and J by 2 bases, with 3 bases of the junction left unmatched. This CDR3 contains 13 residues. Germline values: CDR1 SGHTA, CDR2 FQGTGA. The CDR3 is CASRGTGPYEQYF. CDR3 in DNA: TGTGCCAGCAGAGGGACAGGCCCCTACGAGCAGTACTTC.